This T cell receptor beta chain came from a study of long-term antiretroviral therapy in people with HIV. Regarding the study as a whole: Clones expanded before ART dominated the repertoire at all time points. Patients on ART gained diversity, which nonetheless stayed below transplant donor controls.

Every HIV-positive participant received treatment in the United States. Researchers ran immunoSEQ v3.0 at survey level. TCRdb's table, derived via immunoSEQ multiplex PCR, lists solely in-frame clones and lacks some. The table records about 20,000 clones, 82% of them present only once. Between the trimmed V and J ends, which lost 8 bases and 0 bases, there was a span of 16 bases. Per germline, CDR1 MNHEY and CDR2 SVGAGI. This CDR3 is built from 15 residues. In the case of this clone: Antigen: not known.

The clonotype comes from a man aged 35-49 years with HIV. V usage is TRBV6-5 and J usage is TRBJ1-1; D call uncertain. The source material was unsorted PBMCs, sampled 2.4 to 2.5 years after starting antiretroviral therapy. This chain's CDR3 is CASSVQEEMNTEAFF. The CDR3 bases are TGTGCCAGCTCGGTCCAGGAGGAAATGAACACTGAAGCTTTCTTT.